This T cell receptor beta chain appears in the sequencing data of a study of lymphopenia after photon versus proton radiotherapy. General study findings and limits: Under photons, naive T cells and diversity fell while effector/memory populations rose. Post-nadir diversity loss with photons came from oligoclonal expansion, particularly CD8+ Temra cells.

Germline-derived CDR1 and CDR2 are SGHTA and FQGTGA. The CDR3 is 15 residues long. Germline trimming cut 5 bases from V and 5 bases from J; bases unmatched to any gene: 9. Using immunoSEQ multiplex PCR, the repertoire was profiled, and TCRdb retains in-frame clones only, with some absent. This sample has approximately 62,000 clones; 84% occur once, and the top ten carry around 2.1%. This clone was observed a handful of times. Its antigen is currently unknown. The chain combines TRBV7-3 with TRBJ2-5, with TRBD1 matching over 9 bases. The clonotype comes from a man aged 60 to 75 with pancreatic cancer. This specimen was peripheral blood, taken from a patient treated with proton-based radiotherapy. CDR3 DNA: TGTGCCAGCAGCGTCCGGGACAGGGTCGGGGAGACCCAGTACTTC. It specifies CASSVRDRVGETQYF.